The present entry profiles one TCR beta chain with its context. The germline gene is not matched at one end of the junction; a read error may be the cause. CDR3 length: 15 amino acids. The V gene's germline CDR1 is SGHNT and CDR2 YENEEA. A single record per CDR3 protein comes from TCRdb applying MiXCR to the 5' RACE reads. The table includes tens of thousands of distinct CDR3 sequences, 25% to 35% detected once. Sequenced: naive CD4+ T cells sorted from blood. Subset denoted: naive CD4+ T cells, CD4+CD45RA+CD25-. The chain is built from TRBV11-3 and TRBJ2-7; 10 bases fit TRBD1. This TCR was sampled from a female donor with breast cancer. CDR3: CASSWTGGKSYKQYF. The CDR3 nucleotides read TGTGCCAGCAGCTGGACAGGGGGGAAATCCTACAAGCAGTACTTC. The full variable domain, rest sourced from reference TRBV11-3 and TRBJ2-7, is EAGVVQSPRYKIIEKKQPVAFWCNPISGHNTLYWYLQNLGQGPELLIRYENEEAVDDSQLPKDRFSAERLKGVDSTLKIQPAELGDSAVYLCASSWTGGKSYKQYFGPGTRLTVT.